This T cell receptor (beta chain) was observed in a study of T cells expressing NK-cell markers. Study-level background: Beta-chain profiling covered CD3+CD56+NKG2C+, CD3+CD56+NKG2C- and CD3+CD56-NKG2C+ sorted subsets.

This CDR3 is built from 13 residues. CDR1 and CDR2 (germline): SGHAT, FQNNGV. Generation of TCR beta cDNA was performed by 5'RACE template switching incorporating UMIs. Using the 5' RACE reads, TCRdb records one entry per CDR3 protein without DNA. The table for this sample gives approximately 170,000 distinct CDR3 sequences. The origin of this receptor is a man aged 18-75 years in good health. The sample comprised blood T cells: a sorted CD56 or NKG2C T cell subset, CD4+ or CD8+ T cells, or bulk PBMC T cells (not recorded which). The rearrangement uses TRBV11-2 and TRBJ2-1. The CDR3 spells CASSLSLVTEQFF.